This T cell receptor beta chain was documented in a study of blood T cell repertoires in COVID-19. Study background: PBMCs, B-cell-depleted T cells, or T cells provided the cDNA or gDNA that made up the material.

The CDR3 extends over 14 amino acids. Germline CDR1 is SGHAT and CDR2 is FQNNGV. The ends lost 5 bases at V and 6 bases at J; junction bases unmatched: 7. Original handling: Cell counts per sample came from amplifying reference gene primers. The data were produced by immunoSEQ multiplex PCR, yet TCRdb's version contains in-frame clones alone and is incomplete. V and J calls and clone size follow that table, whereas D and trimming were derived from the DNA. The table has around 260,000 clones, about 89% seen once. The V gene is TRBV11-2, the J gene TRBJ2-4; TRBD1 matches 7 bases. The clonotype was recovered from a man aged 30 to 45 with acute or convalescent COVID-19. Source material: peripheral blood. CDR3 in amino acids: CASSARQGSNIQYF. The CDR3 nucleotides are TGTGCCAGCAGCGCCCGACAGGGATCAAACATTCAGTACTTC.